The clone carrying this T cell receptor (beta chain) showed up just once. The data derive from a study of shared clonotypes between healthy human individuals. The CDR3 contains 12 residues. The germline gives CDR1 SGHTS, CDR2 YDEGEE. Trimming cost V 7 bases and J 4 bases, with 11 bases left between them. CD45RO-negative, CCR7-positively selected cells formed the naive CD8 fraction, excluding terminally differentiated effector memory CD45RA+ cells. Clones were sequenced by immunoSEQ multiplex PCR, and TCRdb holds only the in-frame ones, with some missing. The data show some 2 million clones, with approximately 95% seen just once and 0.9% to 1.3% held by the top ten.

This chain links TRBV5-8 with TRBJ2-5; unclear D gene. Input material: naive CD8+ T cells sorted from blood. The receptor's source is a man younger than 30 in good health. The CDR3 region is CASVQLSETQYF. CDR3 nucleotides: TGTGCCAGCGTCCAGCTATCAGAGACCCAGTACTTC.